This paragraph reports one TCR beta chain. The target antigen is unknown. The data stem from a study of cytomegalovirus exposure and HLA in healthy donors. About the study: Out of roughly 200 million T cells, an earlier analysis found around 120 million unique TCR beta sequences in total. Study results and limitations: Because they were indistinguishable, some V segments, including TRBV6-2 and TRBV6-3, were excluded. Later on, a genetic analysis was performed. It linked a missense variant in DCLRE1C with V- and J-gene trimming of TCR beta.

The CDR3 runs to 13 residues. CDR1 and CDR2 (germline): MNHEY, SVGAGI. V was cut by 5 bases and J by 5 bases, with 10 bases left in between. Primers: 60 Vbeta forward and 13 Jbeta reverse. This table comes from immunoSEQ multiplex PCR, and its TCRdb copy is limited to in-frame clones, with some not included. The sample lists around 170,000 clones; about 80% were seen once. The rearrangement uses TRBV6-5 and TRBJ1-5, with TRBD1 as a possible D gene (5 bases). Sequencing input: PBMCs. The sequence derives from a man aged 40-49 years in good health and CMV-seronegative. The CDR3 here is CASSANRYQPQHF. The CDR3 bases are TGTGCCAGCAGTGCAAACAGGTATCAGCCCCAGCATTTT.